Listed here are 15 T cell receptor beta chains from one sample, sequenced in a study of blood T cell repertoires in COVID-19. Only in-frame clones appear in the TCRdb table, and some are missing; sequencing was by immunoSEQ multiplex PCR. The sample contains around 200,000 clones, 88% of which appear only once. Sequencing was performed on peripheral blood. The receptors originated from a man aged 18 to 35 with active or convalescent COVID-19.

This clone was counted a single time. The DNA of the CDR3 is TGTGCCAGCAGCTTGGCCGCAAGCGGCAGCACAGATACGCAGTATTTT. Translating it yields CASSLAASGSTDTQYF. This chain joins TRBV5-5 and TRBJ2-3; D possibly corresponds to TRBD2 (5 bases). The V and J ends lost 0 bases and 0 bases respectively, with 11 bases between them. Germline V gene sequence: CDR1 SGHKS, CDR2 YYEKEE (reference sequence). The length of the CDR3 is 16 residues.

This clone was counted only a few times. The gene calls are TRBV5-1 and TRBJ2-2, with 7 nucleotides matching TRBD1. CDR1 SGHRS and CDR2 YFSETQ come from the germline V gene. After removal of 1 base from V and 3 bases from J, the junction contained 3 bases not matched to a gene. The CDR3 is 15 residues long. This chain's CDR3 is CASSLQGTDTGELFF. In nucleotides, the CDR3 is TGCGCCAGCAGCTTGCAGGGGACAGACACCGGGGAGCTGTTTTTT.

This chain links TRBV19 with TRBJ1-2; perhaps TRBD1 as D (6 bases). This CDR3 comprises 15 residues. V was cut by 3 bases and J by 0 bases, with 11 bases left in between. Germline V gene lookup returns CDR1 LNHDA and CDR2 SQIVND (reference sequence). The CDR3 coding sequence is TGTGCCAGTAGTATCAGGGGCTCGTCTAACTATGGCTACACCTTC. Its translation: CASSIRGSSNYGYTF. The full variable domain, rest sourced from reference TRBV19 and TRBJ1-2, is DGGITQSPKYLFRKEGQNVTLSCEQNLNHDAMYWYRQDPGQGLRLIYYSQIVNDFQKGDIAEGYSVSREKKESFPLTVTSAQKNPTAFYLCASSIRGSSNYGYTFGSGTRLTVV.

V usage is TRBV4-1 and J usage is TRBJ2-3; the match to TRBD1 covers 9 bases. CDR1 is MGHRA, CDR2 YSYEKL, per germline. The V segment lost 4 bases and the J segment 4 bases; nucleotides outside the gene matches: 9. The length of the CDR3 is 16 residues. CDR3 protein: CASSRAGQGRADTQYF. As DNA, the CDR3 is TGCGCCAGCAGCCGAGCAGGACAGGGGAGAGCAGATACGCAGTATTTT.

The rearrangement uses TRBV19 and TRBJ2-1; TRBD2 agrees at 10 bases. Germline loops: CDR1 LNHDA, CDR2 SQIVND (reference sequence). The trim removed 4 bases at V and 6 bases at J, leaving 6 bases unmatched. The CDR3 loop spans 15 amino acids. This CDR3 reads CASSTLAGEVNEQFF. As DNA, the CDR3 is TGTGCCAGTAGTACGCTAGCGGGAGAGGTCAATGAGCAGTTCTTC.

The gene calls are TRBV5-6 and TRBJ2-7, with 9 nucleotides matching TRBD1. The length of the CDR3 is 16 residues. Germline V CDR1 and CDR2: SGHDT, YYEEEE. V trimming: 4 bases; J trimming: 3 bases; junction bases outside the gene matches: 11. CDR3 protein: CASSLPGTGYFYEQYF. CDR3 sequence (DNA): TGTGCCAGCAGCCTCCCCGGGACAGGGTATTTCTACGAGCAGTACTTC. Variable domain in full (rest from reference TRBV5-6 and TRBJ2-7): DAGVTQSPTHLIKTRGQQVTLRCSPKSGHDTVSWYQQALGQGPQFIFQYYEEEERQRGNFPDRFSGHQFPNYSSELNVNALLLGDSALYLCASSLPGTGYFYEQYFGPGTRLTVT.

The CDR3 region is CASSVGEQGYEQYF. For the CDR3, the DNA is TGTGCCAGCAGCGTAGGCGAACAGGGATACGAGCAGTACTTC. This rearrangement joins TRBV9 to TRBJ2-7; TRBD1 might be the D (6 bases). The CDR3 loop spans 14 amino acids. V gave up 0 bases and J gave up 4 bases, with 11 bases separating them. Germline V CDR1 and CDR2: SGDLS, YYNGEE.

This rearrangement joins TRBV5-1 to TRBJ2-7, with D possibly matching TRBD1 (7 bases). Germline lookup yields CDR1 SGHRS and CDR2 YFSETQ. V was clipped by 4 bases and J by 3 bases, with 20 bases between them. The CDR3 runs to 16 residues. The CDR3 DNA sequence: TGCGCCAGCAGCACAGCGTACAGGGGAGGATACTACGAGCAGTACTTC. Encoded protein: CASSTAYRGGYYEQYF.

The V call is TRBV15, the J call TRBJ1-6; D not resolved. The CDR3 totals 12 residues. CDR1 and CDR2 (germline): LNHNV, YYDKDF (reference sequence). V gave up 0 bases and J gave up 15 bases, with 9 bases separating them. CDR3 amino acids: CATSRDYRVLHF. CDR3 nucleotide sequence: TGTGCCACCAGCAGAGATTATCGCGTCCTCCACTTT.

This chain links TRBV6-5 with TRBJ1-1; D is uncertain. Germline V CDR1 and CDR2: MNHEY, SVGAGI. The CDR3 spans 13 residues. V was cut by 9 bases and J by 1 base, with 12 bases left in between. CDR3 nucleotide sequence: TGTGCCAGTTCGCGGGTATCGAACACTGAAGCTTTCTTT. Encoded protein: CASSRVSNTEAFF.

The genes are TRBV5-1 and TRBJ2-3, with 11 bases identical to TRBD2. There are 18 residues in the CDR3. Germline lookup yields CDR1 SGHRS and CDR2 YFSETQ. Losses at the gene ends were 0 bases for V and 6 bases for J; bases not matched to a gene: 12. The CDR3 DNA is TGCGCCAGCAGCTTGGTCGGTCTAGCGGGGGGCGGGACGGATACGCAGTATTTT. Translated: CASSLVGLAGGGTDTQYF.

V gene TRBV19 combines with J gene TRBJ2-2; no definite D call. Germline CDR1 and CDR2: LNHDA and SQIVND (reference sequence). V was trimmed by 3 bases and J by 2 bases, leaving 7 bases between them. The CDR3 consists of 14 residues. The CDR3 bases are TGTGCCAGTAGTATGGCGGCTAACACCGGGGAGCTGTTTTTT. Translation gives CASSMAANTGELFF.

This chain links TRBV9 with TRBJ2-7; D perhaps matches TRBD1 (6 bases). In germline, CDR1 is SGDLS, CDR2 YYNGEE. Trimming left V 0 bases short and J 7 bases short, with 17 bases between. This CDR3 region has 15 residues. This chain's CDR3 is CASSVGWENQGEQYF. Here the CDR3 DNA reads TGTGCCAGCAGCGTAGGGTGGGAGAACCAGGGGGAGCAGTACTTC.

In its sample, this clone was seen a few times. This chain connects TRBV4-1 to TRBJ2-3; 7 nucleotides match TRBD2. This CDR3 region has 15 residues. V lost 1 base to trimming and J lost 5 bases; unmatched junction nucleotides: 6. Looked up from germline, CDR1 is MGHRA and CDR2 is YSYEKL. CDR3 DNA sequence: TGCGCCAGCAGCCAAGGGAGCGGGGTAATAGATACGCAGTATTTT. As protein: CASSQGSGVIDTQYF.

The J gene is TRBJ2-1, the V gene TRBV4-2; D is possibly TRBD1 (5 bases). The CDR3 spans 16 residues. Trimming took off 3 bases at V and 4 bases at J, with 16 bases between the two ends. The V gene's germline CDR1 is LGHNA and CDR2 YNFKEQ. CDR3 nucleotides: TGTGCCAGCAGCCAGGGGCAAGACAGTCTGTACAATGAGCAGTTCTTC. Translated, it gives CASSQGQDSLYNEQFF.